This T cell receptor (beta chain) appears in the sequencing data of a study of OX40 agonist ivuxolimab in advanced cancers. Concerning the study at large: Ivuxolimab was an agonistic, fully human IgG2 monoclonal antibody directed against OX40 (CD134), a costimulatory receptor. Intravenous ivuxolimab was administered to patients every 2 weeks at six dose levels: 0.01, 0.1, 0.3, 1.5, 3 and 10 mg/kg. The paper describes the monotherapy dose-escalation part (N ≈ 52 patients) of the phase I trial of ivuxolimab. The point of sequencing TCRbeta in the periphery was to test whether ivuxolimab changed TCR sequence diversity and drove clonal T-cell expansion. In the dose-escalation cohort, more than 75% of patients were male, and the mean age was approximately 60 years, with a range of 23 to 79. Partial responses were achieved by three dose-escalation patients, of whom one had hepatocellular carcinoma and two had cutaneous melanoma. Of the roughly 50 dose-escalation patients, hepatocellular carcinoma was present in approximately 20, melanoma in approximately 15, renal cell carcinoma in 9 and head and neck cancer in 9. Prior anti-PD-1, anti-PD-L1 or anti-CTLA-4 therapy was permitted, and checkpoint inhibitors had been received by about 37% of dose-escalation patients.

Genomic DNA was isolated from the sorted cells so that the TCRbeta CDR3 region could be sequenced. TCRbeta CDR3 regions were sequenced using the immunoSEQ Assay. TCRdb mirrors the immuneACCESS table, restricted to in-frame sequences. Some clones are absent from its copies; in checked studies, under half trace to an unresolved V gene, and the reason for the others is unknown. This sample holds around 55,000 clones; 70% to 90% were observed only once. Around an eighth of the sample is in the top ten clones. The CDR3 runs 16 amino acids, cysteine and phenylalanine included. Of the read, only the CDR3 DNA is kept; its 48 bases are in frame from base 1. The germline V gene provides CDR1 KGHSY and CDR2 FQNENV. V is cut by 4 bases and J by 3 bases, and the space between the germline ends is 19 bases. Points the paper makes about the study in general: Low levels of normalized T-cell clonal expansion were also seen in some patients who did not respond. Clonal expansion of both CD4+ and CD8+ blood T cells was observed from baseline to week 6 at doses 0.1 to 3.0 mg/kg. Antigen specificity was not determined for the clonally expanded peripheral T cells. After ivuxolimab, CD8+ T cells had more expanded clones than CD4+ T cells on average. In partial responders in the 0.1-3.0 mg/kg groups, normalized peripheral clonal expansion was found to be among the lowest, especially among CD8+ T cells.

In the case of this clone: The clone's antigen remains unknown. Within one base of it there is no much larger clone, and no base qualities were kept.

The trial excluded patients who had a history of autoimmune disease or were on systemic immunosuppression. Peripheral blood for TCR sequencing was collected from all dose cohorts at baseline, on cycle 4 day 1, and on cycle 7 day 1. Samples were obtained from an open-label, multicenter, first-in-human phase I dose-escalation trial of ivuxolimab. Adults with locally advanced or metastatic head and neck squamous cell, hepatocellular, melanoma or renal cell carcinoma were enrolled in the trial. CD4+ and CD8+ T cells were sorted separately from peripheral blood before TCR sequencing. The clonotype comes from an adult with an advanced solid tumor such as melanoma, head and neck, liver or kidney cancer. The sample consisted of CD4+ or CD8+ T cells sorted from blood, taken in a trial of the OX40 agonist ivuxolimab. The receptor chain draws on TRBV16 and TRBJ2-7; the best D guess is TRBD2, with 5 bases matching. The CDR3 in this case is CASSPAQSRGSYEQYF. The DNA sequence is TGTGCCAGCAGCCCCGCCCAATCCCGGGGAAGCTACGAGCAGTACTTC.